This TCR beta chain stems from a study of blood T cell repertoires in COVID-19. For the study at large: PBMCs, B-cell-depleted T cells, or T cells provided the cDNA or gDNA that made up the material.

The CDR3 totals 15 residues. CDR1 is SGHVS and CDR2 is FQNEAQ in the germline V gene. J lost 3 bases, V lost 1 base, and 4 bases had no gene match. As processed by the authors: Reference gene primer amplification gave estimated nucleated cell counts. The method was immunoSEQ multiplex PCR; TCRdb's version includes in-frame clones alone and lacks a portion of them. V, J and clone size are taken as reported in that table, and D and trimming were inferred from the DNA itself. Of roughly 90,000 clones detected, 75% to 85% appear once; the ten largest clones hold about 9.3%. This TCR was recovered from a woman aged 65 to 85 with acute or convalescent COVID-19. The V call is TRBV7-8, the J call TRBJ2-7, with TRBD1 matching over 9 bases. The sequencing sample was made of peripheral blood. In DNA form, the CDR3 reads TGTGCCAGCAGCTTAGATGCGGGACAGGGCTACGAGCAGTACTTC. Its protein product is CASSLDAGQGYEQYF.